This T cell receptor beta chain came from a study of blood T cell repertoires in COVID-19. Study-level background: Acute-phase and convalescent COVID-19 samples originated in the United States, Italy and Spain. The cDNA or gDNA used as material had been derived from T cells, B-cell-depleted T cells, or PBMCs.

In the authors' methods: For nucleated cells, counts were estimated from reference gene primer amplification. Clones were read by immunoSEQ multiplex PCR, and TCRdb kept only the in-frame ones, dropping some. The DNA gave D and trimming, while V, J and clone size come from that table. The table has around 200,000 clones, 80% to 90% seen once. V was pared by 5 bases and J by 1 base, with 11 bases between. Germline lookup yields CDR1 SGHAT and CDR2 FQNNGV. This CDR3 has 14 residues. The chain carries TRBV11-2 and TRBJ1-1; D unclear. The sequence was obtained from a man aged 18 to 29 with active or convalescent COVID-19. The sample taken for sequencing was peripheral blood. The CDR3 nucleotides read TGTGCCAGCAGCCCCTCCGCAGGGAACACTGAAGCTTTCTTT. This codes for CASSPSAGNTEAFF.